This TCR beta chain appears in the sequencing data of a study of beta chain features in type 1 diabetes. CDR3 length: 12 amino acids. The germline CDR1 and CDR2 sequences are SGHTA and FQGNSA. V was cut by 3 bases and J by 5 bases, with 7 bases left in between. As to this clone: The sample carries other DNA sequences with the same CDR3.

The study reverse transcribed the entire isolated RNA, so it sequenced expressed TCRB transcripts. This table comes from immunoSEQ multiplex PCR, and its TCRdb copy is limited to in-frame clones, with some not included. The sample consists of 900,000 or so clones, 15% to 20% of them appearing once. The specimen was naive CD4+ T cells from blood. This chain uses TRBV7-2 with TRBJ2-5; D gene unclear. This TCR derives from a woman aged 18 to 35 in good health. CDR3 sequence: CASSLMTETQYF. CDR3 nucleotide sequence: TGTGCCAGCAGCTTGATGACCGAGACCCAGTACTTC.